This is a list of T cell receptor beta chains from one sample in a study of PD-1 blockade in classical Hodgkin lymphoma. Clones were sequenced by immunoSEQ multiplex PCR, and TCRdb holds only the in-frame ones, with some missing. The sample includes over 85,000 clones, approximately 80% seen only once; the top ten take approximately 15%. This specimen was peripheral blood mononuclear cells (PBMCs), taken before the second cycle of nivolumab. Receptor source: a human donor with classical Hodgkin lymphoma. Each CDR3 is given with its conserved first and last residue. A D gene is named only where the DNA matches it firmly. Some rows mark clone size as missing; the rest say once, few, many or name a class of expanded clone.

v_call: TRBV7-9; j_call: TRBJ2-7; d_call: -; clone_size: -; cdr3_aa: CASSSPLRSYEQYF; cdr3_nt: TGTGCCAGCAGCTCCCCCCTTAGATCCTACGAGCAGTACTTC
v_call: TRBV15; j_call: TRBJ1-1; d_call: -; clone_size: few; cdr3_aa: CATRNRDGLMNTEAFF; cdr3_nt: TGTGCCACCAGAAACCGGGACGGCCTAATGAACACTGAAGCTTTCTTT
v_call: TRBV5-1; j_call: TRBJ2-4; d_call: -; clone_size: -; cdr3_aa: CASSLRQGKDIQYF; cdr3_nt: TGCGCCAGCAGCTTGCGGCAGGGCAAGGACATTCAGTACTTC
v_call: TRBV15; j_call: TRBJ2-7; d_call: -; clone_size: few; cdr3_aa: CATSRGSGGGAEQYF; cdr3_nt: TGTGCCACCAGCAGGGGGTCGGGCGGGGGCGCCGAGCAGTACTTC
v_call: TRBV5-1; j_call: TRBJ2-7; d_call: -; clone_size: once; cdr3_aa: CASSRDGTSSYEQYF; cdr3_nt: TGCGCCAGCAGCCGAGACGGGACCTCCTCCTACGAGCAGTACTTC
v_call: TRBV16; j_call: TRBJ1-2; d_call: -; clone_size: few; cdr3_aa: CASSQSPGDNYGYTF; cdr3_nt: TGTGCCAGCAGCCAATCGCCAGGGGATAACTATGGCTACACCTTC
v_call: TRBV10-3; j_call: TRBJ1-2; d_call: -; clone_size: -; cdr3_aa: CATVGTDNYGYTF; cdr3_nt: TGTGCCACTGTGGGGACGGATAACTATGGCTACACCTTC
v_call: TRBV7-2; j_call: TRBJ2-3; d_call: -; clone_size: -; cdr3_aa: CASSALESDTQYF; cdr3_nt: TGTGCCAGCAGCGCTCTAGAGAGCGATACGCAGTATTTT
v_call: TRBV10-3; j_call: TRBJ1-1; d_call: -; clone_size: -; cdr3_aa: CAISRVGTEAFF; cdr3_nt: TGTGCCATCAGCCGAGTTGGTACTGAAGCTTTCTTT
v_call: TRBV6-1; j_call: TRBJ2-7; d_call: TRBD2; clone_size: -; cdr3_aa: CASSVPSGSYEQYF; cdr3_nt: TGTGCCAGCAGTGTCCCTAGCGGCTCCTACGAGCAGTACTTC
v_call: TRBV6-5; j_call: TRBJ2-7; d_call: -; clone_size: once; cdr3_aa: CASSVQEGPYEQYF; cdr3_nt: TGTGCCAGCAGTGTACAGGAAGGACCCTACGAGCAGTACTTC
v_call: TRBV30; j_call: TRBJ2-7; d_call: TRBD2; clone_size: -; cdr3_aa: CAWSEGLAGGGDEQYF; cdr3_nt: TGTGCCTGGAGTGAAGGACTAGCGGGAGGAGGGGACGAGCAGTACTTC
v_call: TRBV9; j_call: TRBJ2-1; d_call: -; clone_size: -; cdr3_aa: CASSEGMGRSYYNEQFF; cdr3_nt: TGTGCCAGCAGCGAAGGGATGGGACGCAGCTACTACAATGAGCAGTTCTTC
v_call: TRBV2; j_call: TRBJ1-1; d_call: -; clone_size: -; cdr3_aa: CASSGDFRWELDLNTEAFF; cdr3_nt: TGTGCCAGCAGTGGGGATTTCAGGTGGGAGCTAGATTTGAACACTGAAGCTTTCTTT
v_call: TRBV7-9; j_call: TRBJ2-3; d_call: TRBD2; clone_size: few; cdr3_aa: CASSFASGRGPDTQYF; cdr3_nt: TGTGCCAGCAGCTTTGCTAGCGGGAGGGGGCCAGATACGCAGTATTTT
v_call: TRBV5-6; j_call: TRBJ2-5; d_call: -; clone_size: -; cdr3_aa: CASSPLGARQETQYF; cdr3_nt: TGTGCCAGCAGCCCGTTGGGGGCCCGCCAAGAGACCCAGTACTTC
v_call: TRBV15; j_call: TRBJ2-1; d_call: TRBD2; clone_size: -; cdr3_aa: CATKRTSGRDEQFF; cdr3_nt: TGTGCCACCAAAAGGACTAGCGGGAGGGATGAGCAGTTCTTC